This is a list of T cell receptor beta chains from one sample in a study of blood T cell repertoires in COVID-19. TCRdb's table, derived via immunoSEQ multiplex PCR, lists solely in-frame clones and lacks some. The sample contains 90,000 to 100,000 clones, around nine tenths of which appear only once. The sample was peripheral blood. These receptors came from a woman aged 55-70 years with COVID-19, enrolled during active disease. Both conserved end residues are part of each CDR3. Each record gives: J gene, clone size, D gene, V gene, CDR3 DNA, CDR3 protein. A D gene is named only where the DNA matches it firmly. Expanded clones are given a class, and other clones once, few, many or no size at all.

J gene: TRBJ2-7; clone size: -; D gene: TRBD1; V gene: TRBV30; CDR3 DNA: TGTGCCTGGACTTCAGGGGGCTCCTACGAGCAGTACTTC; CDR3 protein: CAWTSGGSYEQYF
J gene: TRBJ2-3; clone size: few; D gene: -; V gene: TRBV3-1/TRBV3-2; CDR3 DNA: TGTGCCAGCAGCCCGCCGGGAGCAGATACGCAGTATTTT; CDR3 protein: CASSPPGADTQYF
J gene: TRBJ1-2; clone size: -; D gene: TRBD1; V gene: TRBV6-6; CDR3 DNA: TGTGCCAGCATAGGGACAGGAAACTATGGCTACACCTTC; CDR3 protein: CASIGTGNYGYTF
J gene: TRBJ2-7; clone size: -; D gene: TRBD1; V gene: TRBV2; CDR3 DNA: TGTGCCAGCACTAAGGGGGCAGACTACGAGCAGTACTTC; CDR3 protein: CASTKGADYEQYF
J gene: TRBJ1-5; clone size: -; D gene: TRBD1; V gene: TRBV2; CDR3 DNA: TGTGCCAGCAGTGGATGGGACAGGGAGGGCAATCAGCCCCAGCATTTT; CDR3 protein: CASSGWDREGNQPQHF
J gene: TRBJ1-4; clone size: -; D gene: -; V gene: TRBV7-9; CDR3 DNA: TGTGCCAGCAGCACAGGCCAACAGGGCCTGTTTTTT; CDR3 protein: CASSTGQQGLFF
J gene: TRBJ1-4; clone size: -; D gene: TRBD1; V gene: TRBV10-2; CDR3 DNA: TGCGCCAGCAGTGAGCAACTTGGACAGGTCGTGGAAAAACTGTTTTTT; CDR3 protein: CASSEQLGQVVEKLFF
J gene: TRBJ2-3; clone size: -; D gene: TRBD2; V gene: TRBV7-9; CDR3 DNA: TGTGCCAGCAGCTTCTCGGGGGGAACAGATACGCAGTATTTT; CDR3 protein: CASSFSGGTDTQYF
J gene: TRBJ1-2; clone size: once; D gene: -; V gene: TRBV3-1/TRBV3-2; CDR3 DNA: TGTGCCAGCAGCCAGGCGTCACTGACAGTTTATGGCTACACCTTC; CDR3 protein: CASSQASLTVYGYTF
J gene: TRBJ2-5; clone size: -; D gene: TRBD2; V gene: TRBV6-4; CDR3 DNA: TGTGCCAGCAGTCTGACTAGCGGGCAAGAGACCCAGTACTTC; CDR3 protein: CASSLTSGQETQYF
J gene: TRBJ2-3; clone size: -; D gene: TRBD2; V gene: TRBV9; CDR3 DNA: TGTGCCAGCAGCGTTGGGACTAGCGGGGGGGCAGATACGCAGTATTTT; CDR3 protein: CASSVGTSGGADTQYF
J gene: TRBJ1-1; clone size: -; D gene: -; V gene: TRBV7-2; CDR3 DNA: TGTGCCAGCAGCCCGGACAAGAACACTGAAGCTTTCTTT; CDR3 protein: CASSPDKNTEAFF
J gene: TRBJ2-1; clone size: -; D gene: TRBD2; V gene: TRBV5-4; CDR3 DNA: TGTGCCAGCAGCTTAGGGCGGGGGGGCAATGAGCAGTTCTTC; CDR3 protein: CASSLGRGGNEQFF
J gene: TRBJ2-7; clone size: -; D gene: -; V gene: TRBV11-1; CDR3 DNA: TGTGCCAGCAGTCAGGGCTTTGCCTACGAGCAGTACTTC; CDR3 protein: CASSQGFAYEQYF